These 31 T cell receptor beta chains were sequenced from one sample in a study of spatial heterogeneity in lung cancer. Study results and limitations: The number of expanded tumor alpha and beta chains correlated with mutation number.

The time point is: sample taken at primary tumor resection. These TCRs' antigens remain unknown. TCRdb re-called the 5' RACE reads through MiXCR, storing one row per CDR3 protein. The table records fewer than 4,000 distinct CDR3 sequences, 9.4% of them present only once. This material consisted of lung tumor tissue, taken at surgery. Source of these receptors: a male donor with early-stage non-small cell lung cancer.

This clonotype showed up just once. A library made for alpha chains picked up this beta chain off target, so its size means little. This chain uses TRBV6-6 with TRBJ2-6, with D uncertain. The CDR3 totals 17 residues. Germline CDR1 reads MNHNY; CDR2 reads SVGAGI (reference sequence). Trimming stripped 0 bases from V and 0 bases from J, with 9 bases between. CDR3: CASSYSRPPSGANVLTF. The CDR3 region has the DNA TGTGCCAGCAGTTACTCGCGACCACCCTCTGGGGCCAACGTCCTGACTTTC.

Within the sample, this clonotype is medium-sized. This beta chain is a stray read from a library made for alpha chains; its abundance is not meaningful. The rearrangement links TRBV30 to TRBJ2-3; 10 positions match TRBD1. CDR3 length: 15 amino acids. Looked up from germline, CDR1 is GTSNPN and CDR2 is SVGIG (reference sequence). The V and J ends lost 4 bases and 4 bases, in that order; junction bases with no gene match: 8. In nucleotides, the CDR3 is TGTGCCTGGATGCGGGGGACAGGGGTGTCAGATACGCAGTATTTT. This encodes CAWMRGTGVSDTQYF.

By share, this clonotype ranks as medium-sized (0.01 to 0.1%). Because the library targeted alpha chains, this beta chain is an off-target read whose size means little. This CDR3 is CSVETASGTWEQFF. CDR3 in DNA: TGCAGCGTTGAAACGGCTAGCGGGACCTGGGAACAGTTCTTC. This sequence joins TRBV29-1 and TRBJ2-1; 9 bases fit TRBD2. CDR1 SQVTM and CDR2 ANQGSEA come from the germline V gene. The CDR3 has 14 amino acids. V shed 2 bases, J shed 13 bases, and the junction held 12 bases outside the gene matches.

This clonotype has ten or more counts. This beta chain was picked up by a library intended for alpha chains and is off target, so its count carries little meaning. The chain has TRBV7-2 and TRBJ2-5, with D possibly being TRBD1 (6 bases). CDR1 is SGHTA and CDR2 is FQGNSA in the germline V gene. The CDR3 runs 15 residues. Trimming took off 8 bases at V and 5 bases at J, with 21 bases between the two ends. CDR3 in amino acids: CASVVTGGTMETQYF. The CDR3 nucleotides read TGTGCCAGCGTAGTTACTGGGGGCACGATGGAGACCCAGTACTTC.

Sample share makes this clonotype medium-sized. In a library made to pick up alpha chains, this beta chain is a stray read with a size that means little. The chain uses TRBV7-2 and TRBJ1-5; D possibly corresponds to TRBD1 (5 bases). V dropped 1 base and J dropped 1 base, with 8 bases sitting between them. CDR1 and CDR2 (germline): SGHTA, FQGNSA. The CDR3 is 15 residues long. The CDR3 bases are TGTGCCAGCAGCTTAGACAGGCTCAGCAATCAGCCCCAGCATTTT. It encodes CASSLDRLSNQPQHF.

Regarding this clonotype: This beta chain lies outside the target of a library built for alpha chains; its clone size means little. The J gene is TRBJ1-3, the V gene TRBV9; possibly TRBD1 for D (6 bases). From germline, CDR1 is SGDLS and CDR2 YYNGEE. CDR3 length equals 15 residues. Trimming removed 4 bases from V and 2 bases from J, with 13 bases in between. As DNA, the CDR3 is TGTGCCAGCAGCCCGGCGGGGGCGCCTGGAAACACCATATATTTT. This gives the protein CASSPAGAPGNTIYF. Full variable domain (missing parts from reference TRBV9 and TRBJ1-3): DSGVTQTPKHLITATGQRVTLRCSPRSGDLSVYWYQQSLDQGLQFLIQYYNGEERAKGNILERFSAQQFPDLHSELNLSSLELGDSALYFCASSPAGAPGNTIYFGEGSWLTVV.

There are a few counts of this clonotype. A library made for alpha chains picked up this beta chain off target, so its size means little. This chain joins TRBV20-1 and TRBJ2-3; D gene unclear. The V gene's germline CDR1 is DFQATT and CDR2 SNEGSKA (reference sequence). The CDR3 length is 14 residues. Trimming pared 6 bases from V and 9 bases from J, leaving 22 bases between. CDR3 coding DNA: TGCAGTGCCAGGCGGATTACCTCCTCCAACACGCAGTATTTT. It codes for CSARRITSSNTQYF.

The table lists this clonotype with many counts. This beta chain is off target for a library built for alpha chains, so its abundance means little. This chain joins TRBV29-1 and TRBJ2-2; the D gene is possibly TRBD1 (6 bases). The CDR3 contains 15 residues. The germline CDR1 and CDR2 sequences are SQVTM and ANQGSEA. The V and J ends lost 0 bases and 4 bases respectively, with 12 bases between them. CDR3 bases: TGCAGCGTTGAAGAGAGGCAGGGGAGCACCGGGGAGCTGTTTTTT. It yields the protein CSVEERQGSTGELFF.

By proportion, this clonotype is medium-sized. Since it is a stray read in a library aimed at alpha chains, this beta chain has a size that is not meaningful. The CDR3 is CASIREGTLNTEAFF. The CDR3 nucleotides read TGTGCCAGCATCCGAGAGGGGACCCTGAACACTGAAGCTTTCTTT. This rearrangement joins TRBV6-1 to TRBJ1-1, with D perhaps matching TRBD1 (5 bases). This CDR3 spans 15 amino acids. The V and J ends lost 7 bases and 0 bases respectively, with 15 bases between them. Germline values: CDR1 MNHNS, CDR2 SASEGT.

A word on this clonotype: The library was designed around alpha chains, so this beta chain is a stray read whose abundance carries little weight. The chain is built from TRBV6-1 and TRBJ2-3; 12 positions match TRBD2. CDR3 length equals 16 residues. CDR1 is MNHNS and CDR2 is SASEGT in the germline V gene. The V segment lost 7 bases and the J segment 0 bases; nucleotides outside the gene matches: 5. CDR3 in amino acids: CASILAGGYSTDTQYF. CDR3 nucleotides: TGTGCCAGCATCCTAGCGGGGGGGTACAGCACAGATACGCAGTATTTT.

This clonotype is termed medium-sized. This beta chain is off target for a library built for alpha chains, so its abundance means little. The chain combines TRBV6-6 with TRBJ1-4, with TRBD1 identical over 7 bases. Germline-derived CDR1 and CDR2 are MNHNY and SVGAGI (reference sequence). Trimming removed 5 bases from V and 0 bases from J; junction bases left unmatched: 6. The CDR3 extends over 16 amino acids. DNA of the CDR3: TGTGCCAGCAGTCGGACAGGTTATGCAACTAATGAAAAACTGTTTTTT. It yields the protein CASSRTGYATNEKLFF.

By sample share, this clonotype is medium-sized. This beta chain is an off-target read within a library intended for alpha chains, so its frequency means little. The rearrangement joins TRBV9 to TRBJ1-2; 8 nucleotides line up with TRBD1. Per germline, CDR1 SGDLS and CDR2 YYNGEE. The CDR3 is 14 amino acids. J was trimmed by 8 bases and V by 4 bases; bases with no gene match: 10. CDR3 in DNA: TGTGCCAGCAGCCCCGACAGGGGAATATACGGCTACACCTTC. Amino acid sequence: CASSPDRGIYGYTF. The complete variable domain, with remaining parts taken from reference TRBV9 and TRBJ1-2, reads DSGVTQTPKHLITATGQRVTLRCSPRSGDLSVYWYQQSLDQGLQFLIQYYNGEERAKGNILERFSAQQFPDLHSELNLSSLELGDSALYFCASSPDRGIYGYTFGSGTRLTVV.

Remarks on this clonotype: This beta chain came through as a stray read in a library set up for alpha chains, and its size says little. The J gene is TRBJ2-3, the V gene TRBV29-1, with D hard to call. V lost 6 bases to trimming and J lost 10 bases, with 26 bases between them. The CDR3 is 15 amino acids. CDR1 is SQVTM and CDR2 is ANQGSEA in the germline V gene. The CDR3 loop is CSVPNMESEVKAQYF. In DNA, the CDR3 is TGCAGCGTCCCCAATATGGAAAGCGAAGTCAAGGCGCAGTATTTT.

Only a few counts were recorded for this clonotype. Within a library made for alpha chains, this beta chain is off target, and its count is uninformative. The V call is TRBV6-6, the J call TRBJ2-7, with 8 bases aligning to TRBD1. The length of the CDR3 is 13 residues. V dropped 5 bases and J dropped 5; count of bases not matched to a gene: 5. The V gene's germline CDR1 is MNHNY and CDR2 SVGAGI (reference sequence). The CDR3 is CASSPEDRDEQYF. Here the CDR3 DNA reads TGTGCCAGCAGTCCAGAGGACAGGGACGAGCAGTACTTC.

This clonotype rates as medium-sized. This beta chain slipped into a library made for alpha chains as a stray read, so its size is not meaningful. V is TRBV20-1 and J is TRBJ2-1; possible D gene TRBD1, 6 bases. The V end was cut by 0 bases, the J end by 7 bases, with 10 bases between. Germline V gives CDR1 DFQATT, CDR2 SNEGSKA (reference sequence). This CDR3 contains 13 residues. The CDR3, as DNA: TGCAGTGCTAGAGATCCTAGGGGGAATGAGCAGTTCTTC. The encoded protein is CSARDPRGNEQFF.

In this sample, this clonotype turned up a few times. This beta chain appears as a stray read in a library generated for alpha chains; its size is not informative. The gene calls are TRBV7-8 and TRBJ2-3; D is perhaps TRBD1 (6 bases). The CDR3 is made up of 11 amino acids. The germline gives CDR1 SGHVS, CDR2 FQNEAQ. The germline V and J ends were trimmed by 5 bases and 8 bases, with 8 bases remaining between them. The CDR3 nucleotides are TGTGCCAGCAGCGGGGGCGGTACGCAGTATTTT. It codes for CASSGGGTQYF.

By share, this clonotype ranks as medium-sized. This beta chain is off target for a library built for alpha chains, so its abundance means little. This chain links TRBV28 with TRBJ2-2, with unresolved D. CDR1 and CDR2 (germline): MDHEN, SYDVKM. CDR3 length: 13 residues. V lost 6 bases and J 7 bases, leaving 12 bases between the germline ends. The CDR3 coding sequence is TGTGCCAGCAGCCCCGTGTTCGGCGGGGAGCTGTTTTTT. It is translated as CASSPVFGGELFF.

This clonotype has a count of ten or more. This beta chain slipped into a library made for alpha chains as a stray read, so its size is not meaningful. This chain connects TRBV28 to TRBJ2-3; TRBD2 might be the D (6 bases). In germline, CDR1 is MDHEN, CDR2 SYDVKM. The CDR3 has 14 amino acids. With 3 bases removed from V and 1 base from J, the gap between germline ends came to 8 bases. CDR3: CASSLEGGTDTQYF. CDR3 sequence (DNA): TGTGCCAGCAGTTTGGAGGGAGGCACAGATACGCAGTATTTT.

This clonotype was seen many times. In a library made to pick up alpha chains, this beta chain is a stray read with a size that means little. The chain combines TRBV4-1 with TRBJ2-3; D unresolved. Deletions cut 4 bases from V and 5 bases from J, with 10 bases between. There are 13 residues in the CDR3. The germline gives CDR1 MGHRA, CDR2 YSYEKL. The CDR3 DNA reads as TGCGCCAGCAGCCGCCGACCTGGAGATACGCAGTATTTT. Translation: CASSRRPGDTQYF.

This clonotype showed up just a few times. This beta chain represents an off-target read in a library built for alpha chains; its size is of limited meaning. The V gene is TRBV5-6, the J gene TRBJ1-5; 7 bases fit TRBD1. The CDR3 runs to 17 residues. After removal of 3 bases from V and 2 bases from J, the junction contained 11 bases not matched to a gene. The germline V gene has CDR1 SGHDT and CDR2 YYEEEE. CDR3 amino acids: CASSSMLQGLGNQPQHF. Written as DNA, the CDR3 is TGTGCCAGCAGCTCAATGCTACAGGGGCTCGGCAATCAGCCCCAGCATTTT.

About this clonotype itself: With the library built for alpha chains, this beta chain is off target and its frequency is not meaningful. The DNA for the CDR3 is TGTGCCAGCAGTTACCTGGGCAATTCACCCCTCCACTTT. As protein: CASSYLGNSPLHF. The chain is built from TRBV6-2 or TRBV6-3 and TRBJ1-6; D remains ambiguous. From germline, CDR1 is MNHEY and CDR2 SVGEGT. V was pared by 2 bases and J by 7 bases, with 6 bases between. CDR3 length: 13 residues.

This clonotype was observed a handful of times. Since the library was made to target alpha chains, this beta chain is a stray read and its abundance is not meaningful. This rearrangement joins TRBV28 to TRBJ2-6; D call uncertain. This CDR3 has 15 amino acids. The V end lost 4 bases, the J end lost 4 bases, and 11 bases lay between the germline ends. CDR1 MDHEN and CDR2 SYDVKM come from the germline V gene. The CDR3 protein is CASSSLGYGANVLTF. The CDR3 DNA is TGTGCCAGCAGTTCCCTAGGGTACGGGGCCAACGTCCTGACTTTC.

By share of the sample, this clonotype is medium-sized. This beta chain is an unintended read in a library built for alpha chains; its size means little. The chain combines TRBV5-1 with TRBJ1-1, with 9 bases lining up with TRBD1. The CDR3 is 14 amino acids. Germline values: CDR1 SGHRS, CDR2 YFSETQ. J gave up 6 bases and V 6 bases, and 9 bases lay outside the gene matches. This chain's CDR3 is CASTHGTGFPEAFF. The DNA for the CDR3 is TGCGCCAGCACCCACGGGACAGGGTTTCCTGAAGCTTTCTTT.

About this clonotype: The size of this beta chain means little, since it is a stray read in a library made for alpha chains. The chain couples TRBV12-3 or TRBV12-4 to TRBJ2-5; the D is unclear. There are 11 residues in the CDR3. V lost 3 bases and J lost 1, with 0 bases in between. In nucleotides, the CDR3 is TGTGCCAGCAGTTTCCAAGAGACCCAGTACTTC. Protein product: CASSFQETQYF.

This clonotype qualifies as medium-sized. The library was prepared for alpha chains; this beta chain is a stray read, so its frequency means little. CDR3: CSVSGTAYNEQFF. CDR3 in DNA: TGCAGCGTGAGCGGGACCGCCTACAATGAGCAGTTCTTC. The chain employs TRBV29-1 and TRBJ2-1; 7 bases fit TRBD2. The CDR3 totals 13 residues. Germline V gene lookup returns CDR1 SQVTM and CDR2 ANQGSEA. Losses at the gene ends were 6 bases for V and 2 bases for J; bases not matched to a gene: 4.

Judged by abundance, this clonotype is medium-sized. This beta chain is an off-target read within a library intended for alpha chains, so its frequency means little. The chain links TRBV7-9 to TRBJ2-3; D may be TRBD1 (6 bases). This CDR3 contains 15 residues. Germline lookup yields CDR1 SEHNR and CDR2 FQNEAQ (reference sequence). V was clipped by 4 bases and J by 6 bases, with 17 bases between them. CDR3 coding DNA: TGTGCCAGCAGCTCCACCGGGACACCTTTGGATACGCAGTATTTT. Translating gives CASSSTGTPLDTQYF. Full variable domain (rest looked up from reference TRBV7-9 and TRBJ2-3): DTGVSQNPRHKITKRGQNVTFRCDPISEHNRLYWYRQTLGQGPEFLTYFQNEAQLEKSRLLSDRFSAERPKGSFSTLEIQRTEQGDSAMYLCASSSTGTPLDTQYFGPGTRLTVL.

Points on this clonotype: This beta chain represents an off-target read in a library built for alpha chains; its size is of limited meaning. CDR3 sequence reads: CSARGPGNTDTQYF. CDR3 bases: TGCAGTGCTAGAGGACCAGGGAACACAGATACGCAGTATTTT. This sequence joins TRBV20-1 and TRBJ2-3; a weak D match, TRBD1 (5 bases). This CDR3 contains 14 residues. Trimming stripped 1 base from V and 2 bases from J, with 10 bases between. In germline, CDR1 is DFQATT, CDR2 SNEGSKA (reference sequence).

Remarks on this clonotype: This beta chain lies outside the target of a library built for alpha chains; its clone size means little. The CDR3 is CASKRDLYGELFF. For the CDR3, the DNA is TGTGCCAGCAAAAGGGACTTGTACGGGGAGCTGTTTTTT. The V and J genes are TRBV7-3 and TRBJ2-2; D is possibly TRBD2 (6 bases). The CDR3 contains 13 residues. The ends were cut back, 7 bases at V and 7 bases at J, with 13 bases in the middle. The germline V gene encodes CDR1 SGHTA and CDR2 FQGTGA. Full variable domain (rest looked up from reference TRBV7-3 and TRBJ2-2): GAGVSQTPSNKVTEKGKYVELRCDPISGHTALYWYRQSLGQGPEFLIYFQGTGAADDSGLPNDRFFAVRPEGSVSTLKIQRTERGDSAVYLCASKRDLYGELFFGEGSRLTVL.

This clonotype is termed medium-sized (0.01 to 0.1%). Within a library made for alpha chains, this beta chain is off target, and its count is uninformative. The chain has TRBV6-1 and TRBJ1-2, with 7 positions matching TRBD1. The V and J ends lost 7 bases and 8 bases, in that order; junction bases with no gene match: 10. The CDR3 is 13 residues long. Germline V CDR1 and CDR2: MNHNS, SASEGT. CDR3 region: CASNRDRARGYTF. CDR3 nucleotide sequence: TGTGCCAGCAACCGAGACAGGGCTAGAGGCTACACCTTC.

This clonotype was observed at least ten times. A library made for alpha chains picked up this beta chain off target, so its size means little. V usage is TRBV20-1 and J usage is TRBJ2-7, with 7 bases aligning to TRBD1. CDR1 is DFQATT and CDR2 is SNEGSKA in the germline V gene (reference sequence). V trimming: 1 base; J trimming: 2 bases; junction bases outside the gene matches: 5. The CDR3 has 14 residues. CDR3 DNA: TGCAGTGCTAGAGGAGGGACAGCTACCTACGAGCAGTACTTC. Amino acids: CSARGGTATYEQYF.

This clonotype has a handful of counts. The library was built for alpha chains, so this beta chain is an off-target read and its size means little. This chain connects TRBV20-1 to TRBJ1-5, with 9 bases fitting TRBD1. Germline CDR1 is DFQATT and CDR2 is SNEGSKA (reference sequence). The CDR3 totals 15 residues. V was pared by 2 bases and J by 4 bases, with 6 bases of the junction left unmatched. This CDR3 is CSARPFDRGNQPQHF. CDR3 in DNA: TGCAGTGCTAGACCCTTCGACAGGGGGAATCAGCCCCAGCATTTT.